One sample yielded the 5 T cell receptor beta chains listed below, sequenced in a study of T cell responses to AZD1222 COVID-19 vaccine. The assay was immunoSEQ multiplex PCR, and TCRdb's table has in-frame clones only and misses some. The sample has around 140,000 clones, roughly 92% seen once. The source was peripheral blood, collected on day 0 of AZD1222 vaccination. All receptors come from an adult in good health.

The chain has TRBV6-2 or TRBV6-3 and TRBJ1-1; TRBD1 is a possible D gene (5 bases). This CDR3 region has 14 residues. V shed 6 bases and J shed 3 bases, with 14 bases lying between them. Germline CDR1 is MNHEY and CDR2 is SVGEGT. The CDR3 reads CASSTTGGDTEAFF. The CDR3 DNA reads TGTGCCAGCAGCACTACCGGGGGGGACACTGAAGCTTTCTTT.

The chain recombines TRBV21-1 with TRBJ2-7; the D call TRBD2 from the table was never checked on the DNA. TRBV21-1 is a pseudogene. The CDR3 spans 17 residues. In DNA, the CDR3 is TGTGCCAGCACCGAACTGAGGCCTAGCGGGAGCTTCTACGAGCAGTACTTC. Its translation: CASTELRPSGSFYEQYF.

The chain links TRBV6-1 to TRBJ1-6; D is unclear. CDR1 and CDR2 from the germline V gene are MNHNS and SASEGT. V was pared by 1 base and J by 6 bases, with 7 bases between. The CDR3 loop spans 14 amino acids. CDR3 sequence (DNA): TGTGCCAGCAGTGAAGGGGTCCCTAATTCACCCCTCCACTTT. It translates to CASSEGVPNSPLHF.

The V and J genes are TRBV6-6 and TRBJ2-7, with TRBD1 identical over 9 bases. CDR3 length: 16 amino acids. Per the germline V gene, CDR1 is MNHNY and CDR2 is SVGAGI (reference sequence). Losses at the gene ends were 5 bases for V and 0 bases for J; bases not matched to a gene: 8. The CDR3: CASSQTGQGSSYEQYF. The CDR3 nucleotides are TGTGCCAGCAGTCAAACCGGACAGGGGAGCTCCTACGAGCAGTACTTC.

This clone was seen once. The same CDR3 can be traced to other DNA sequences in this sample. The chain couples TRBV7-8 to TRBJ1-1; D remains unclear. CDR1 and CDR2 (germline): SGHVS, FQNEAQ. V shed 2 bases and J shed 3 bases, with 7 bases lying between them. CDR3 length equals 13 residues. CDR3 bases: TGTGCCAGCAGCTTAACCGACTACACTGAAGCTTTCTTT. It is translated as CASSLTDYTEAFF.